Listed below are T cell receptor beta chains from one sample, sequenced in a study of blood T cell repertoires in COVID-19. The protocol was immunoSEQ multiplex PCR, while the TCRdb copy is restricted to in-frame clones and leaves out a portion. Of 280,000 or so clones in the sample, 83% are singletons; the top ten hold over 8.5%. Sequenced material: peripheral blood. These receptors were collected from a woman in her fifties or sixties who had recovered from COVID-19. CDR3s include the opening cysteine and the closing phenylalanine or tryptophan. A D gene is named only where the DNA matches it firmly. Clone size appears in some rows only: once, few, many, or a class for an expanded clone.

>-|-|TRBV19|TRBJ1-5
TGTGCCAGTAGTATTGGGCAGTCCGAGAATCAGCCCCAGCATTTT
CASSIGQSENQPQHF
>-|TRBD2|TRBV7-2|TRBJ2-7
TGTGCCAGCAGCTTAGGGACTAGCGGGAATGAGCAGTACTTC
CASSLGTSGNEQYF
>-|-|TRBV15|TRBJ1-5
TGTGCCACCAGCAGAACGACAGACGGTAGGATGGGCAATCAGCCCCAGCATTTT
CATSRTTDGRMGNQPQHF
>few|-|TRBV27|TRBJ1-4
TGTGCCAGCAGTTCCTCTTACAGGGATAATGAAAAACTGTTTTTT
CASSSSYRDNEKLFF
>-|TRBD2|TRBV7-3|TRBJ2-1
TGTGCCAGCAGCTTACTAGCGGCCGACTACAATGAGCAGTTCTTC
CASSLLAADYNEQFF
>-|-|TRBV14|TRBJ2-7
TGTGCCAGCAGCCAAGCGTCAGGGTGGTACGAGCAGTACTTC
CASSQASGWYEQYF
>-|-|TRBV6-2/TRBV6-3|TRBJ1-1
TGTGCCAGCAGTTATGGGACAATGAACACTGAAGCTTTCTTT
CASSYGTMNTEAFF
>-|-|TRBV12-3/TRBV12-4|TRBJ2-2
TGTGCCAGCAAAGGGCGGGGGCCCGGGGAGCTGTTTTTT
CASKGRGPGELFF
>-|-|TRBV7-2|TRBJ2-5
TGTGCCAGCAGCTTAAGTCGGGCTCAGGCGGGCGGGACCCAGTACTTC
CASSLSRAQAGGTQYF
>-|TRBD2|TRBV7-2|TRBJ2-1
TGTGCCAGCACCCTACCAGCGGGGTCCTACAATGAGCAGTTCTTC
CASTLPAGSYNEQFF
>-|TRBD2|TRBV7-9|TRBJ2-1
TGTGCCAGCAGTGAGACTAGCGGATCCAATGAGCAGTTCTTC
CASSETSGSNEQFF
>-|TRBD1|TRBV4-3|TRBJ1-3
TGCGCCAGCAGCCAAGAATACCCACTAATTCCGGGACAGGGGGCCACCATATATTTT
CASSQEYPLIPGQGATIYF
>-|TRBD2|TRBV9|TRBJ2-3
TGTGCCAGCAGCGGGAACCCCGGGACTAGCTTCACAGATACGCAGTATTTT
CASSGNPGTSFTDTQYF
>once|TRBD1|TRBV6-5|TRBJ2-7
TGTGCCAGCAGTAACCGGGACAGATCCTACGAGCAGTACTTC
CASSNRDRSYEQYF
>many|TRBD2|TRBV6-2/TRBV6-3|TRBJ2-7
TGTGCCAGCAGTTATGGCGGGGGGGTCTCCTACGAGCAGTACTTC
CASSYGGGVSYEQYF
>-|TRBD1|TRBV28|TRBJ1-2
TGTGCCAGCAGTTTCTCGACAGGGTTAAACTATGGCTACACCTTC
CASSFSTGLNYGYTF
>once|TRBD1|TRBV27|TRBJ1-2
TGTGCCAGCAGCATTGAGGGCAGGGGGTATGGCTACACCTTC
CASSIEGRGYGYTF
>-|TRBD2|TRBV5-5|TRBJ2-7
TGTGCCAGCAGCTTGGCGCTAGCGGGAGGTTACGAGCAGTACTTC
CASSLALAGGYEQYF
>-|-|TRBV19|TRBJ1-4
TGTGCCAGCAACAGGGCGGGTGGTGAAAAACTGTTTTTT
CASNRAGGEKLFF
>-|-|TRBV28|TRBJ1-1
TGTGCCAGCAGTCCACCCCGGGGGGTGGCTGAAGCTTTCTTT
CASSPPRGVAEAFF
>-|TRBD1|TRBV27|TRBJ1-2
TGTGCCAGCAGCAGTACTGGACAGGGGCTCGCCACCTTC
CASSSTGQGLATF
>-|TRBD1|TRBV5-6|TRBJ1-2
TGTGCCAGCAGCTTGGCCGGCAGGGGGCATGAGAACTATGGCTACACCTTC
CASSLAGRGHENYGYTF
>-|TRBD2|TRBV15|TRBJ2-7
TGTGCCACCAGCAGAGAGGGGGGGTTAGTGTCCTACGAGCAGTACTTC
CATSREGGLVSYEQYF
>-|-|TRBV28|TRBJ2-1
TGTGCCAGCAGTCCCCCCGGGGTGGTCAATGAGCAGTTCTTC
CASSPPGVVNEQFF
>few|-|TRBV12-3/TRBV12-4|TRBJ2-4
TGTGCCAGCAGTTTCGGGGTTGGGAGCATTCAGTACTTC
CASSFGVGSIQYF
>-|-|TRBV6-6|TRBJ1-1
TGTGCCAGCAGTTCTGGGCTCCGGGAAACGCCCGGTGAAGCTTTCTTT
CASSSGLRETPGEAFF
>-|TRBD1|TRBV5-4|TRBJ1-3
TGTGCCAGCAGCCCTGGACAGGGCGGTGGAAACACCATATATTTT
CASSPGQGGGNTIYF
>-|-|TRBV19|TRBJ2-1
TGTGCCAGTAGTGACAGGTACAATGAGCAGTTCTTC
CASSDRYNEQFF
>-|-|TRBV19|TRBJ1-4
TGTGCCAGTAGTATCTCCTTTAATGAAAAACTGTTTTTT
CASSISFNEKLFF
>-|TRBD1|TRBV5-4|TRBJ2-1
TGTGCCAGCAGCTTGGGAGGGGGCGTCTACAATGAGCAGTTCTTC
CASSLGGGVYNEQFF
>-|TRBD1|TRBV19|TRBJ2-7
TGTGCCAGTAGTACCGGGACAGGGGTTTGGTACGAGCAGTACTTC
CASSTGTGVWYEQYF
>-|TRBD2|TRBV9|TRBJ2-1
TGTGCCAGCAGCGTAAATCGGGCGCGGGGGTTTGAGCAGTTCTTC
CASSVNRARGFEQFF
>-|-|TRBV18|TRBJ1-5
TGTGCCAGCTCACCATTACAGGTGTCCAATCAGCCCCAGCATTTT
CASSPLQVSNQPQHF
>-|-|TRBV9|TRBJ1-1
TGTGCCAGCGGGTCTATAGTCGGCGGGAATGAAGCTTTCTTT
CASGSIVGGNEAFF
>-|-|TRBV6-5|TRBJ1-1
TGTGCCAGCACCCGGACAGCCTTGAACACTGAAGCTTTCTTT
CASTRTALNTEAFF
>-|-|TRBV3-1/TRBV3-2|TRBJ2-3
TGTGCCAGCAGCCAAGATACAGTCACAGATACGCAGTATTTT
CASSQDTVTDTQYF
>-|-|TRBV28|TRBJ2-7
TGTGCCAGCAGTTCTTACACGACTAGCTCCTACGAGCAGTACTTC
CASSSYTTSSYEQYF